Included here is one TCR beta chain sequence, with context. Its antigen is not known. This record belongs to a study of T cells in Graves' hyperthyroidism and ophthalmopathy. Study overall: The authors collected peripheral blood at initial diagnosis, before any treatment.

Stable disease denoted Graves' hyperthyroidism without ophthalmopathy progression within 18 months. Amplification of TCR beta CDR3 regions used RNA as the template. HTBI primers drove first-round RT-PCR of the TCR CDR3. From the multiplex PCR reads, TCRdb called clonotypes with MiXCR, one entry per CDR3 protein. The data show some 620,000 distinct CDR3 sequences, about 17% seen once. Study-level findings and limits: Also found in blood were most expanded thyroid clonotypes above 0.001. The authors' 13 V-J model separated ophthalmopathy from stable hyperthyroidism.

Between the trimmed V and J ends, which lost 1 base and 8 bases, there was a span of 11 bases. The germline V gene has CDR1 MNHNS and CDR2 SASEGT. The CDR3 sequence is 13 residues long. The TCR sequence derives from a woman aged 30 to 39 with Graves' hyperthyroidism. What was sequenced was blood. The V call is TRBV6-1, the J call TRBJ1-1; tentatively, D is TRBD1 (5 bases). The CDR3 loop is CASSEDRFGEAFF. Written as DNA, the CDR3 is TGTGCCAGCAGTGAAGACAGGTTTGGGGAAGCTTTCTTT.